This entry lists 31 T cell receptor beta chains sequenced from one sample in a study of shared clonotypes between healthy human individuals (dated by TCRdb to 2018 to 2021). Receptors were amplified or captured by the immunoSEQ multiplex PCR assay. Imported from immuneACCESS, the table was reduced by TCRdb to in-frame sequences with V and J called. These copies leave out some clones; in studies compared against another copy, an unresolved V gene accounts for under half, and the cause of the remainder is not known. Present in this sample are about 2,100,000 clones, approximately 94% of which were seen just once. Approximately 1.7% of the sample goes to the ten largest clones. CD8 naive samples consisted of CD45RO-negative cells that were positively selected for CCR7, yielding a CD45RA+CCR7+ population without TemRA cells. The specimen was naive CD8+ T cells from PBMCs. According to the study, the label for this sample's cell subset or site signals: CD45RA+CCR7+. The receptors here all came from a man younger than 30 in good health. Some clones in this sample may be carry-over from other donors' samples.

V usage is TRBV4-1 and J usage is TRBJ2-1, with TRBD2 identical over 7 bases. The germline gives CDR1 MGHRA, CDR2 YSYEKL. The CDR3 consists of 15 residues. V was clipped by 4 bases and J by 1 base; unmatched bases: 4. CDR3 DNA sequence: TGCGCCAGCAGCCGCGGGAGAGGGTCCTACAATGAGCAGTTCTTC. Its translation: CASSRGRGSYNEQFF.

The V call is TRBV2, the J call TRBJ2-7; TRBD2 matches 9 bases. There are 14 residues in the CDR3. Germline V gene data show CDR1 as SNHLY and CDR2 as FYNNEI. Trimming at V came to 8 bases and at J to 2 bases, leaving 7 bases not matched to a gene. CDR3 in amino acids: CASCSTSGTYEQYF. The CDR3 DNA follows: TGTGCCAGCTGTTCGACTAGCGGAACCTACGAGCAGTACTTC.

The chain is built from TRBV11-2 and TRBJ2-7; D unclear. From germline, CDR1 is SGHAT and CDR2 FQNNGV. The CDR3 runs 14 residues. Trimming left V 1 base short and J 5 bases short, with 12 bases between. CDR3 DNA sequence: TGTGCCAGCAGCTTAGCCCCCCTTGGCCACGAGCAGTACTTC. Protein: CASSLAPLGHEQYF.

This chain connects TRBV6-6 to TRBJ1-5, with no clear D. V was clipped by 2 bases and J by 0 bases, with 11 bases between them. The CDR3 runs to 16 residues. Looked up from germline, CDR1 is MNHNY and CDR2 is SVGAGI (reference sequence). The CDR3 DNA reads TGTGCCAGCAGTTACCCCAGCGGATATAGCAATCAGCCCCAGCATTTT. Protein: CASSYPSGYSNQPQHF.

The rearrangement links TRBV27 to TRBJ1-2; 7 bases align to TRBD1. CDR1 MNHEY and CDR2 SMNVEV come from the germline V gene (reference sequence). J gave up 2 bases and V 1 base, and 4 bases lay outside the gene matches. CDR3 size: 15 residues. CDR3: CASSLLGQRNYGYTF. The CDR3 DNA follows: TGTGCCAGCAGTTTATTGGGACAGCGAAACTATGGCTACACCTTC.

This chain joins TRBV27 and TRBJ2-3; D perhaps matches TRBD1 (6 bases). This CDR3 has 18 residues. V gave up 3 bases and J gave up 1 base, with 20 bases separating them. The germline V gene has CDR1 MNHEY and CDR2 SMNVEV (reference sequence). In nucleotides, the CDR3 is TGTGCCAGCAGTTTGCCACCGCCCCACAGGGATCGCACAGATACGCAGTATTTT. As protein: CASSLPPPHRDRTDTQYF.

CDR3 sequence: CASSSQYYGYTF. The CDR3 DNA reads TGTGCCAGTAGTTCCCAGTACTATGGCTACACCTTC. V usage is TRBV19 and J usage is TRBJ1-2; D is ambiguous. Germline V gene lookup returns CDR1 LNHDA and CDR2 SQIVND (reference sequence). Trimming pared 5 bases from V and 3 bases from J, leaving 7 bases between. This CDR3 has 12 amino acids.

The chain employs TRBV9 and TRBJ1-2; D perhaps matches TRBD1 (5 bases). Germline V gene lookup returns CDR1 SGDLS and CDR2 YYNGEE. V lost 3 bases and J 6 bases, leaving 12 bases between the germline ends. CDR3 length equals 13 residues. CDR3 amino acids: CASSGWSGDGYTF. Here the CDR3 DNA reads TGTGCCAGCAGCGGGTGGTCGGGGGATGGCTACACCTTC.

This chain joins TRBV9 and TRBJ2-7, with D unclear. CDR3 length equals 13 residues. Germline V gene data show CDR1 as SGDLS and CDR2 as YYNGEE. Trimming stripped 5 bases from V and 0 bases from J, with 9 bases between. The CDR3 region is CASSGPPSYEQYF. The CDR3 DNA reads as TGTGCCAGCAGTGGACCCCCCTCCTACGAGCAGTACTTC.

V and J are TRBV5-4 and TRBJ2-1, with TRBD2 identical over 8 bases. CDR1 SGHNT and CDR2 YYREEE come from the germline V gene (reference sequence). V lost 4 bases and J lost 5; bases outside the gene matches: 8. The CDR3 is 15 residues long. CDR3 amino acids: CASSVKREKHNEQFF. CDR3 nucleotides: TGTGCCAGCAGCGTTAAGCGGGAGAAGCACAATGAGCAGTTCTTC.

The gene calls are TRBV11-3 and TRBJ2-5; TRBD1 agrees at 7 bases. Per germline, CDR1 SGHNT and CDR2 YENEEA. V shed 5 bases, J shed 6 bases, and the junction held 9 bases outside the gene matches. This CDR3 spans 14 amino acids. The CDR3 DNA sequence: TGTGCCAGCAGCAGCCGGGACAGCAAGAAGACCCAGTACTTC. It specifies CASSSRDSKKTQYF.

The rearrangement joins TRBV11-3 to TRBJ2-7, with D tentatively TRBD1 or TRBD2 (5 bases each). Germline V gene data show CDR1 as SGHNT and CDR2 as YENEEA. Trimming pared 6 bases from V and 4 bases from J, leaving 19 bases between. This CDR3 contains 15 residues. The CDR3 DNA follows: TGTGCCAGCAGTTTGACCGGGACCCCAGGGTACGAGCAGTACTTC. Translating it yields CASSLTGTPGYEQYF. The entire variable domain, with the rest obtained from reference TRBV11-3 and TRBJ2-7, is as follows: EAGVVQSPRYKIIEKKQPVAFWCNPISGHNTLYWYLQNLGQGPELLIRYENEEAVDDSQLPKDRFSAERLKGVDSTLKIQPAELGDSAVYLCASSLTGTPGYEQYFGPGTRLTVT.

J is TRBJ2-1 and V is TRBV6-5, with 14 positions matching TRBD2. CDR3 length: 15 amino acids. Germline values: CDR1 MNHEY, CDR2 SVGAGI. V was clipped by 6 bases and J by 10 bases; unmatched bases: 8. Written as DNA, the CDR3 is TGTGCCAGCAGAATAGGACTAGCGGGAGGCACAGAGCAGTTCTTC. Translating gives CASRIGLAGGTEQFF.

V gene TRBV7-9 combines with J gene TRBJ2-1; D call uncertain. Trimming removed 1 base from V and 1 base from J, with 5 bases in between. This CDR3 contains 14 residues. Germline-derived CDR1 and CDR2 are SEHNR and FQNEAQ (reference sequence). The CDR3 DNA reads as TGTGCCAGCAGCTTAGAGAGATCCTACAATGAGCAGTTCTTC. As protein: CASSLERSYNEQFF.

DNA of the CDR3: TGTGCCAGCAGTTTATCGCCAGGGACTACCAAAAACATTCAGTACTTC. This translates into CASSLSPGTTKNIQYF. The V call is TRBV27, the J call TRBJ2-4, with TRBD2 matching over 7 bases. The J segment lost 2 bases and the V segment lost 0 bases, leaving 4 bases of the junction unmatched. Germline CDR1 is MNHEY and CDR2 is SMNVEV (reference sequence). CDR3 length: 16 amino acids.

The chain joins TRBV5-6 to TRBJ2-1; 10 bases are shared with TRBD1. The CDR3 runs to 16 residues. V lost 7 bases, J lost 4 bases, and 11 bases stayed unmatched. The germline V gene has CDR1 SGHDT and CDR2 YYEEEE. CDR3 nucleotide sequence: TGTGCCAGCTCGCCGGGACAGGGGTCGGGGTACAATGAGCAGTTCTTC. As protein: CASSPGQGSGYNEQFF.

This clone was counted a single time. This chain joins TRBV5-4 and TRBJ1-1; D gene unclear. The CDR3 loop spans 13 amino acids. Trimming took off 1 base at V and 3 bases at J, with 7 bases between the two ends. Per germline, CDR1 SGHNT and CDR2 YYREEE (reference sequence). CDR3 protein: CASSLYGDTEAFF. The DNA for the CDR3 is TGTGCCAGCAGCTTGTACGGCGACACTGAAGCTTTCTTT.

The CDR3 protein is CASSLGTTVGREQYF. The CDR3 DNA is TGCGCCAGCAGCTTGGGAACCACGGTTGGGCGCGAGCAGTACTTC. V usage is TRBV5-1 and J usage is TRBJ2-7, with no clear D. With 0 bases removed from V and 6 bases from J, the gap between germline ends came to 16 bases. The CDR3 is made up of 15 amino acids. The V gene's germline CDR1 is SGHRS and CDR2 YFSETQ.

This chain joins TRBV7-9 and TRBJ2-7; 7 bases agree with TRBD2. Germline V gives CDR1 SEHNR, CDR2 FQNEAQ (reference sequence). The CDR3 has 15 amino acids. The ends lost 4 bases at V and 5 bases at J; junction bases unmatched: 11. The CDR3 reads CASSSRGGRGDEQYF. DNA for the CDR3: TGTGCCAGCAGCTCGAGGGGCGGCCGGGGGGACGAGCAGTACTTC. The variable domain in full, completed from reference TRBV7-9 and TRBJ2-7, reads DTGVSQNPRHKITKRGQNVTFRCDPISEHNRLYWYRQTLGQGPEFLTYFQNEAQLEKSRLLSDRFSAERPKGSFSTLEIQRTEQGDSAMYLCASSSRGGRGDEQYFGPGTRLTVT.

This clone occurred once. Written as DNA, the CDR3 is TGTGCCACCAGCAGAGATAGACCTAGCGGGTGGGACACCGGGGAGCTGTTTTTT. Translating it yields CATSRDRPSGWDTGELFF. The chain links TRBV15 to TRBJ2-2; TRBD2 aligns across 8 bases. This CDR3 comprises 18 residues. Trimming cost V 0 bases and J 3 bases; bases outside gene matches: 9. Per germline, CDR1 LNHNV and CDR2 YYDKDF (reference sequence).

The chain combines TRBV19 with TRBJ1-2; D is possibly TRBD1 (5 bases). Trimming stripped 3 bases from V and 7 bases from J, with 15 bases between. Germline V gene sequence: CDR1 LNHDA, CDR2 SQIVND (reference sequence). The CDR3 has 14 amino acids. The CDR3: CASSIAQGLSGYTF. The DNA for the CDR3 is TGTGCCAGTAGTATTGCCCAGGGATTAAGTGGCTACACCTTC.

The chain is built from TRBV29-1 and TRBJ2-2; TRBD1 might be the D (5 bases). V gave up 4 bases and J gave up 8 bases, with 11 bases separating them. This CDR3 has 12 amino acids. The germline V gene encodes CDR1 SQVTM and CDR2 ANQGSEA. CDR3 in amino acids: CSVGQGGGELFF. The CDR3 DNA follows: TGCAGCGTTGGGCAGGGTGGAGGGGAGCTGTTTTTT.

This clone was observed a handful of times. The V and J genes are TRBV29-1 and TRBJ1-2, with 11 nucleotides matching TRBD1. CDR3 length: 11 residues. V was pared by 7 bases and J by 7 bases, with 2 bases of the junction left unmatched. Germline CDR1 is SQVTM and CDR2 is ANQGSEA. This CDR3 is CSGTGGSGYTF. The CDR3 DNA reads as TGCAGCGGGACAGGGGGCAGTGGCTACACCTTC.

This rearrangement joins TRBV6-1 to TRBJ2-7, with 8 bases that match TRBD2. J gave up 4 bases and V 7 bases, and 12 bases lay outside the gene matches. Looked up from germline, CDR1 is MNHNS and CDR2 is SASEGT. The CDR3 runs to 15 residues. This CDR3 is CASTREGKPSYEQYF. The CDR3, as DNA: TGTGCCAGCACCCGGGAGGGAAAGCCTAGTTACGAGCAGTACTTC.

V and J are TRBV28 and TRBJ2-3, with D possibly called TRBD1 or TRBD2 (5 bases each). CDR1 is MDHEN, CDR2 SYDVKM, per germline. V lost 1 base, J lost 0 bases, and 23 bases lay in between. The CDR3 spans 20 residues. CDR3 amino acids: CASSLFGGNGIRTSTDTQYF. DNA of the CDR3: TGTGCCAGCAGTTTATTTGGGGGTAACGGTATCCGGACAAGCACAGATACGCAGTATTTT. Full variable domain (outside the CDR3, taken from reference TRBV28 and TRBJ2-3): DVKVTQSSRYLVKRTGEKVFLECVQDMDHENMFWYRQDPGLGLRLIYFSYDVKMKEKGDIPEGYSVSREKKERFSLILESASTNQTSMYLCASSLFGGNGIRTSTDTQYFGPGTRLTVL.

The CDR3 coding sequence is TGTGCCAGCAGTGAATGGCATGGAGGGAATGAGCAGTTCTTC. Its translation is CASSEWHGGNEQFF. The rearrangement joins TRBV2 to TRBJ2-1; perhaps TRBD2 as D (6 bases). V shed 2 bases and J shed 7 bases, with 12 bases lying between them. Germline lookup yields CDR1 SNHLY and CDR2 FYNNEI. The CDR3 runs to 14 residues.

With regard to this clone: Other DNA sequences in the same sample also yield this CDR3. This rearrangement joins TRBV14 to TRBJ2-7; D not certain. Deletions cut 2 bases from V and 2 bases from J, with 10 bases between. Germline V lookup: CDR1 SGHDN, CDR2 FVKESK. The CDR3 length is 14 residues. The CDR3 sequence is CASSQRGRAYEQYF. In DNA form, the CDR3 reads TGTGCCAGCAGCCAACGTGGACGTGCCTACGAGCAGTACTTC.

This sequence joins TRBV9 and TRBJ2-3, with D maybe TRBD1 (6 bases). Per germline, CDR1 SGDLS and CDR2 YYNGEE. Trimming shortened V by 1 base and J by 0 bases, and 12 bases separated the two germline ends. CDR3 length: 16 residues. The CDR3 DNA sequence: TGTGCCAGCAGCGTAAGTACCAGGGGCAGCACAGATACGCAGTATTTT. Amino acid sequence: CASSVSTRGSTDTQYF.

The rearrangement links TRBV5-1 to TRBJ2-1; D might be TRBD1 or TRBD2, each matching 5 bases. Germline CDR1 is SGHRS and CDR2 is YFSETQ. The CDR3 has 14 amino acids. V lost 4 bases and J 6 bases, leaving 14 bases between the germline ends. The CDR3 reads CASSPGRDGNEQFF. The CDR3 DNA is TGCGCCAGCAGCCCGGGACGGGACGGCAATGAGCAGTTCTTC.

V usage is TRBV5-1 and J usage is TRBJ2-5; 8 positions match TRBD2. The CDR3 is made up of 16 amino acids. The germline V gene has CDR1 SGHRS and CDR2 YFSETQ. J lost 0 bases, V lost 1 base, and 5 bases had no gene match. As DNA, the CDR3 is TGCGCCAGCAGCTTGTGGGTAGCGGGGAACCAAGAGACCCAGTACTTC. The encoded protein is CASSLWVAGNQETQYF.

CDR3 sequence (DNA): TGTGCCAGCAGCCATTGGCGGGAGGGCTACAATGAGCAGTTCTTC. Protein sequence: CASSHWREGYNEQFF. This chain joins TRBV5-6 and TRBJ2-1, with TRBD2 matching 9 bases. This CDR3 comprises 15 residues. The J segment lost 3 bases and the V segment lost 4 bases, leaving 5 bases of the junction unmatched. Per the germline V gene, CDR1 is SGHDT and CDR2 is YYEEEE.